This T cell receptor beta chain emerged from a study of post-analysis software for immune sequencing data. Study-wide results and limits: TRBV5-6, TRBV5-1 and TRBV20-1 belonged to a set of roughly 5 TRBV segments that were more frequent in patients than controls. F measure clustering grouped samples strongly by preparation batch.

Researchers reported that TCR beta cDNA libraries carried unique molecular identifiers. T cells numbering about 0.95 to 10 million yielded 500,000 to 550,000 cDNA molecules. One entry per CDR3 protein, called by TCRdb with MiXCR from the PCR reads. The repertoire holds hundreds of thousands of distinct CDR3 sequences, with about 32% as singletons. Germline CDR1 and CDR2: ENHRY and SYGVKD. V lost 0 bases to trimming and J lost 6 bases, with 7 bases between them. The CDR3 totals 13 residues. As regards this clonotype: Antigen: not known.

Material for sequencing was blood. The clonotype comes from a girl aged 10 to 17 with multiple sclerosis. The chain is built from TRBV10-3 and TRBJ2-3, with no clear D. CDR3: CAISESQADTQYF. The CDR3 DNA reads as TGTGCCATCAGTGAGTCTCAGGCGGATACGCAGTATTTT.